This TCR beta chain was captured in a study of T cell responses to AZD1222 COVID-19 vaccine. Profiled with immunoSEQ multiplex PCR; TCRdb holds only in-frame clones, not every one. The sample includes some 60,000 clones, roughly 82% of them seen just once. This clone came up once. V was shortened by 2 bases and J by 6 bases, with 8 bases between the two germline ends. From germline, CDR1 is MNHNY and CDR2 SVGAGI (reference sequence). The CDR3 spans 13 residues. This sequence was found in an adult in good health. This chain links TRBV6-6 with TRBJ2-1; TRBD1 or TRBD2 may be the D gene (5 bases each). Specimen: peripheral blood, collected on day 0 of AZD1222 vaccination. The DNA of the CDR3 is TGTGCCAGCAGTTACGGGACGGGCAATGAGCAGTTCTTC. Protein product: CASSYGTGNEQFF.